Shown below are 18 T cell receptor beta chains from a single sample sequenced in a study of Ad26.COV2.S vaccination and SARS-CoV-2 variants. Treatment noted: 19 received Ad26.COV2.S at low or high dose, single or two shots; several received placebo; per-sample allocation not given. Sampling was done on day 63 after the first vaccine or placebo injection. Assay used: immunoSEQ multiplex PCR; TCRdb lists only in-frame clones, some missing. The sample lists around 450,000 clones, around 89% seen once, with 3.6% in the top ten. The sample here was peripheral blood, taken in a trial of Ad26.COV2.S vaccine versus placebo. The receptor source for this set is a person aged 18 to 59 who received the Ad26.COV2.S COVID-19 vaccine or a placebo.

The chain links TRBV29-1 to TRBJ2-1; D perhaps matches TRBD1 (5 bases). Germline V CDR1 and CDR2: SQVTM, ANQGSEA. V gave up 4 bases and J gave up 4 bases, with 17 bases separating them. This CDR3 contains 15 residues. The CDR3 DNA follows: TGCAGCGTTGTTTCCAGGGCCAAAACTTACAATGAGCAGTTCTTC. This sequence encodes CSVVSRAKTYNEQFF.

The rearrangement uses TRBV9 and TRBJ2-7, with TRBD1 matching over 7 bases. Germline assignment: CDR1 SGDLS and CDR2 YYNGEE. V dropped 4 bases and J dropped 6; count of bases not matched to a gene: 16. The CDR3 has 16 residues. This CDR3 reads CASSPRGRDRLFEQYF. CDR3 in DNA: TGTGCCAGCAGCCCGAGGGGACGGGACAGATTATTCGAGCAGTACTTC. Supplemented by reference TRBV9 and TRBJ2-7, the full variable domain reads DSGVTQTPKHLITATGQRVTLRCSPRSGDLSVYWYQQSLDQGLQFLIQYYNGEERAKGNILERFSAQQFPDLHSELNLSSLELGDSALYFCASSPRGRDRLFEQYFGPGTRLTVT.

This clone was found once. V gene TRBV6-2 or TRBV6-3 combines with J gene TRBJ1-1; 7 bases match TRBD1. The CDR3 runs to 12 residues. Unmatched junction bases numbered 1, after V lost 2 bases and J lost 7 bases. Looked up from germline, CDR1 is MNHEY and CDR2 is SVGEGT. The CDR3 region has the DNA TGTGCCAGCAGTTACCAGGGGGGTGAAGCTTTCTTT. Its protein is CASSYQGGEAFF.

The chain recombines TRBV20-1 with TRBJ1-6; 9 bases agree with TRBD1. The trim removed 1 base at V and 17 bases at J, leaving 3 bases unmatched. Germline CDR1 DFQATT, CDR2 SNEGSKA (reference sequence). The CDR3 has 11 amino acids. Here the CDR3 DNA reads TGCAGTGCTAGAGGGGACAGGGATATCCACTTT. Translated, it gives CSARGDRDIHF.

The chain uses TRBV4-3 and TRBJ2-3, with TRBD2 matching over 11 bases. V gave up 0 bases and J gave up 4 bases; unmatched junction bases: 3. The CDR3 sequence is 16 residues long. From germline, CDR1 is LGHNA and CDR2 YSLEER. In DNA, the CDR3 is TGCGCCAGCAGCCAAGATGCACTAGCGGGGGCAGATACGCAGTATTTT. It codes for CASSQDALAGADTQYF.

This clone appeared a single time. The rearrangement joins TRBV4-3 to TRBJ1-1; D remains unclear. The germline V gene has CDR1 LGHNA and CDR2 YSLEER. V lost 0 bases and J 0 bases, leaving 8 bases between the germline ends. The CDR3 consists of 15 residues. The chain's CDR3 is CASSQEHNMNTEAFF. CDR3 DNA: TGCGCCAGCAGCCAAGAACACAACATGAACACTGAAGCTTTCTTT.

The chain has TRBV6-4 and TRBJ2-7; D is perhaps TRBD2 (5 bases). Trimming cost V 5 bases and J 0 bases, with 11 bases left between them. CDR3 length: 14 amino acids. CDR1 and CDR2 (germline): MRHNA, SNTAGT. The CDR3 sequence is CASSTREGSYEQYF. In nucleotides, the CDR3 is TGTGCCAGCAGTACCCGGGAAGGCTCCTACGAGCAGTACTTC.

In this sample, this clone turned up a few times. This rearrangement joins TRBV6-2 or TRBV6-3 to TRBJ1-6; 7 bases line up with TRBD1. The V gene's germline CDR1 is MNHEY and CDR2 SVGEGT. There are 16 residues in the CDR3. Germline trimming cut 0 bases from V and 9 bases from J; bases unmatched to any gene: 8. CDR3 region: CASSYSATGEASPLHF. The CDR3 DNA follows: TGTGCCAGCAGTTACTCCGCCACAGGGGAGGCTTCACCCCTCCACTTT.

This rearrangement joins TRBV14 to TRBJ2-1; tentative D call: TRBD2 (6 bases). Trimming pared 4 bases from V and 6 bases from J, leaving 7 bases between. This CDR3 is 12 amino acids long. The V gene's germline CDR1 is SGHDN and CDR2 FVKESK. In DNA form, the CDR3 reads TGTGCCAGCAGCCCCGGGAGCAATGAGCAGTTCTTC. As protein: CASSPGSNEQFF.

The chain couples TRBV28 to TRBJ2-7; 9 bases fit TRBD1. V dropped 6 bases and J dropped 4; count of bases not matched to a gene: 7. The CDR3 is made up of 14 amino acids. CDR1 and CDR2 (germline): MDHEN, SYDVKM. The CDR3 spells CASRQQGAIYEQYF. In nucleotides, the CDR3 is TGTGCCAGCAGACAACAGGGGGCTATTTACGAGCAGTACTTC.

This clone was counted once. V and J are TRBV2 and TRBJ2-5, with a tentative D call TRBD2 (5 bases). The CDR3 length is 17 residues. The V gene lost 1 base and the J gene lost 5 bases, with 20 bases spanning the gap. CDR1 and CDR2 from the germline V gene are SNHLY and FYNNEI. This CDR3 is CASSEGLWRLAGETQYF. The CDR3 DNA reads TGTGCCAGCAGTGAAGGTCTTTGGAGGCTAGCCGGGGAGACCCAGTACTTC. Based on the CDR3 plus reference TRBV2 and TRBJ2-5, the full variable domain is EPEVTQTPSHQVTQMGQEVILRCVPISNHLYFYWYRQILGQKVEFLVSFYNNEISEKSEIFDDQFSVERPDGSNFTLKIRSTKLEDSAMYFCASSEGLWRLAGETQYFGPGTRLLVL.

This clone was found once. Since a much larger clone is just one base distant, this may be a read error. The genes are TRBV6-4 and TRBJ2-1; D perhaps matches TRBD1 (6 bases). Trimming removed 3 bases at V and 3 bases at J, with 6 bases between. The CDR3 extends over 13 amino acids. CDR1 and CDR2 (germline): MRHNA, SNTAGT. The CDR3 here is CASSEDSYNEQFF. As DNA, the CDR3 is TGTGCCAGCAGTGAGGACAGCTACAATGAGCAGTTCTTC.

The CDR3 loop reads CASQGEVGETQYF. The CDR3 DNA reads as TGTGCCAGCCAGGGTGAAGTGGGAGAGACCCAGTACTTC. The chain joins TRBV6-6 to TRBJ2-5; D perhaps matches TRBD1 (5 bases). Germline V gene data show CDR1 as MNHNY and CDR2 as SVGAGI (reference sequence). The length of the CDR3 is 13 residues. Trimming left V 8 bases short and J 4 bases short, with 14 bases between.

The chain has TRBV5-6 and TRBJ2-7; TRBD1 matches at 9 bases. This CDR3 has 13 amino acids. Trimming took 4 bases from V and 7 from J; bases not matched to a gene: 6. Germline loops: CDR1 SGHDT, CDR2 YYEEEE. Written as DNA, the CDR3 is TGTGCCAGCAGCCAAGGACAGGGGAAGGAGCAGTACTTC. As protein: CASSQGQGKEQYF.

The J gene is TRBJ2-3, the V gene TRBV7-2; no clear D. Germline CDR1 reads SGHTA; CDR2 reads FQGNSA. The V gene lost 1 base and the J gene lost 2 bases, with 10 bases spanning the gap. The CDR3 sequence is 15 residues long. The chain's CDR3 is CASSLVAYYTDTQYF. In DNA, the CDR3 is TGTGCCAGCAGCTTAGTGGCTTATTACACAGATACGCAGTATTTT.

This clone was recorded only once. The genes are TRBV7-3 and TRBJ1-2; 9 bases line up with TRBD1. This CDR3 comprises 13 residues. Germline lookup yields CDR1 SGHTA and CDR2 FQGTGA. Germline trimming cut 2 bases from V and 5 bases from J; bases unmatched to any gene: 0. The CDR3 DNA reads TGTGCCAGCAGCTTAGGGACAGGGTATGGCTACACCTTC. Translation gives CASSLGTGYGYTF.

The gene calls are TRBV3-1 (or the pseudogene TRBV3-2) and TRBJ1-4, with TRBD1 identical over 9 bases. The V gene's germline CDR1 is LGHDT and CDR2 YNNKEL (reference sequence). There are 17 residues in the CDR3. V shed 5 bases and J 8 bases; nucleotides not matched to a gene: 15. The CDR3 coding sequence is TGTGCCAGCAGCACTCGACAGGGGGATCACGCTTTGGAAAAACTGTTTTTT. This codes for CASSTRQGDHALEKLFF.

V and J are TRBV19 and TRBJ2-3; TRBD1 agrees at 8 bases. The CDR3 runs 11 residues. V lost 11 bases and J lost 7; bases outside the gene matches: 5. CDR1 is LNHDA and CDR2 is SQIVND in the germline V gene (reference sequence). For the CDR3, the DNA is TGTGCCCTAGGGACAGGCTATACGCAGTATTTT. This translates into CALGTGYTQYF.